This paragraph reports one T cell receptor beta chain. What it binds is not known. The method was immunoSEQ multiplex PCR; TCRdb's version includes in-frame clones alone and lacks a portion of them. The profile shows about 19,000 clones, 60% to 75% of them singletons. These data belong to a study of radiation and T cells in renal cell carcinoma. Overall study findings and caveats: Pretreatment tumor biopsies were lacking, so baseline clonotypes are unknown. From baseline, blood top tumor clonotypes peaked at 2 weeks post-radiation. Dominant CDR3 motifs were more common in irradiated tumors than controls.

Treatment meaning: 15 Gy SBRT to primary tumor, nephrectomy 4 weeks later. Nephrectomy followed 15 Gy stereotactic body radiation by 4 weeks. CDR1 is MDHEN and CDR2 is SYDVKM in the germline V gene. With 7 bases removed from V and 6 bases from J, the gap between germline ends came to 18 bases. The CDR3 has 14 residues. This receptor was obtained from a woman in her seventies with renal cell carcinoma. The chain employs TRBV28 and TRBJ1-2; TRBD1 is a possible D gene (5 bases). The source material was tumor tissue, sampled from a patient whose treatment included radiotherapy and nephrectomy. In DNA, the CDR3 is TGTGCCAGCATCTCCCCGGGACTACTCGATGGCTACACCTTC. This codes for CASISPGLLDGYTF.